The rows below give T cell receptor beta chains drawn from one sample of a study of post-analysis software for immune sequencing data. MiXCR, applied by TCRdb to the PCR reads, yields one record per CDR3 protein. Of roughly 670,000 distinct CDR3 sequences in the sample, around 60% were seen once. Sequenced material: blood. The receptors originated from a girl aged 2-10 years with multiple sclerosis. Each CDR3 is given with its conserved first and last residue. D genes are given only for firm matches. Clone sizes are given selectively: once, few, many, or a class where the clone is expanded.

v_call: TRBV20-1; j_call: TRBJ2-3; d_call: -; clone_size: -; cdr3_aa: CSAIRDDTDTQYF; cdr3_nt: TGCAGTGCTATCCGGGACGACACAGATACGCAGTATTTT
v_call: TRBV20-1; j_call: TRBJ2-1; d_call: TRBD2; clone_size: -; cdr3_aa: CSAPRLANEQFF; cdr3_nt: TGCAGTGCTCCTAGACTAGCCAATGAGCAGTTCTTC
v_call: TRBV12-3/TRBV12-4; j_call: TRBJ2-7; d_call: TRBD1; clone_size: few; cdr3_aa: CASSGQDYEQYF; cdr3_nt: TGTGCCAGCTCAGGACAGGATTACGAGCAGTACTTC
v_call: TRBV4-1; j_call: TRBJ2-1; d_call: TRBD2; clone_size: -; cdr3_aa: CASSQLLAGGPGEQFF; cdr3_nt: TGCGCCAGCAGCCAGTTGCTAGCGGGAGGGCCAGGTGAGCAGTTCTTC
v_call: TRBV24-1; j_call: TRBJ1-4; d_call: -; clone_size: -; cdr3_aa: CATSDSSTETTNEKLFF; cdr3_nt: TGTGCCACCAGTGATTCGTCTACAGAGACGACTAATGAAAAGCTGTTTTTT
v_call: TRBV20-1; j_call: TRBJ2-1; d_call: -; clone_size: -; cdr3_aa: CSARGLTNEQFF; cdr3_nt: TGCAGTGCTAGGGGACTCACCAATGAGCAGTTCTTC
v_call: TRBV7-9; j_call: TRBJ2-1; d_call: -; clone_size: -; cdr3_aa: CASSRGLNPNEQFF; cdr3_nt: TGTGCCAGCAGCCGCGGACTTAATCCGAATGAGCAGTTCTTC
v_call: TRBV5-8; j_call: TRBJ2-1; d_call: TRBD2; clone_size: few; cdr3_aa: CASSQGLAGGSSYNEQFF; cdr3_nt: TGTGCCAGCAGCCAGGGACTAGCGGGAGGGAGCTCCTACAATGAGCAGTTCTTC
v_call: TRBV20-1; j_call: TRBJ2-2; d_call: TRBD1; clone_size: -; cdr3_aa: CSAGDRARSNTGELFF; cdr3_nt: TGCAGTGCTGGGGACAGGGCCAGATCGAACACCGGGGAGCTGTTTTTT
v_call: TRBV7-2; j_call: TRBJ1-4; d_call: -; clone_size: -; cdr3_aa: CASSLVPGRIEKLFF; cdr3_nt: TGTGCCAGCAGCTTAGTTCCAGGGCGAATTGAAAAACTGTTTTTT
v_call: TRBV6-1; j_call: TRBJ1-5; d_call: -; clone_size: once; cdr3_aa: CASGTGTVSNQPQHF; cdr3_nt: TGTGCCAGCGGAACAGGGACCGTAAGCAATCAGCCCCAGCATTTT
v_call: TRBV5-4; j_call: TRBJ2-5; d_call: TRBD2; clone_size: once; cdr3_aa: CASSLAGEGVQETQYF; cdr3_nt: TGTGCCAGCAGCCTAGCGGGAGAGGGGGTACAAGAGACCCAGTACTTC
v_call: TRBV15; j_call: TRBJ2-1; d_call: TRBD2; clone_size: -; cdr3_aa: CATSLGLAGGPYNEQFF; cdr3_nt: TGTGCCACCAGCCTCGGACTAGCGGGGGGCCCCTACAATGAGCAGTTCTTC
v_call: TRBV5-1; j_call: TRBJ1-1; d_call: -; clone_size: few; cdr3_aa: CASSLESWTEAFF; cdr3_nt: TGCGCCAGCAGCTTGGAGTCTTGGACTGAAGCTTTCTTT
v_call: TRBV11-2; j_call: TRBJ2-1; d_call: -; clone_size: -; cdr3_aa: CASSFNVALYNEQFF; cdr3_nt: TGTGCCAGCAGCTTTAACGTAGCCCTCTACAATGAGCAGTTCTTC
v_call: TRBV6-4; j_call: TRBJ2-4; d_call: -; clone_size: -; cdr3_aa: CATWPGRTGIQYF; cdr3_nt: TGCGCCACCTGGCCGGGAAGGACGGGCATTCAGTACTTC
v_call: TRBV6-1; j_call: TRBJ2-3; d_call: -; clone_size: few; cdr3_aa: CASSRRSTDTQYF; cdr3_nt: TGTGCCAGCAGTCGCCGTTCCACAGATACGCAGTATTTT
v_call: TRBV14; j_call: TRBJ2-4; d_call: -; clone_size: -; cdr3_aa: CASSFQGKNIQYF; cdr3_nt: TGTGCCAGCAGCTTCCAGGGTAAAAACATTCAGTACTTC
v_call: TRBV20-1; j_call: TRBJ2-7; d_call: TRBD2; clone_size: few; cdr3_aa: CSARIASGTYEQYF; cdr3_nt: TGCAGTGCTAGAATAGCTAGCGGAACCTACGAGCAGTACTTC
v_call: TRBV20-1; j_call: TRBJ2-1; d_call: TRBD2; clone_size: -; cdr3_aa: CSARAILAGEYNEQFF; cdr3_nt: TGCAGTGCTAGAGCTATACTAGCGGGAGAGTACAATGAGCAGTTCTTC
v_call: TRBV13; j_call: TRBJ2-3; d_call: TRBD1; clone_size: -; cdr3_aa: CASSSTGTGVRTDTQYF; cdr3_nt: TGTGCCAGCAGCTCCACCGGGACAGGGGTCCGCACAGATACGCAGTATTTT
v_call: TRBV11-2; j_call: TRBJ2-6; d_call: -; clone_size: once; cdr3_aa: CAGSGNRAGANVLTF; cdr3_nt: TGTGCCGGCAGCGGAAACAGGGCTGGGGCCAACGTCCTGACTTTC
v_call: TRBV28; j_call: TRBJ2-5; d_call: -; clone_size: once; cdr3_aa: CASSPTSRKETQYF; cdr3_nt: TGTGCCAGCAGCCCGACGTCGAGGAAAGAGACCCAGTACTTC
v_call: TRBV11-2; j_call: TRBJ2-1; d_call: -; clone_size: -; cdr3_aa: CASSPQGLTMGEQFF; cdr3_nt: TGTGCCAGCAGCCCCCAGGGACTCACCATGGGCGAGCAGTTCTTC
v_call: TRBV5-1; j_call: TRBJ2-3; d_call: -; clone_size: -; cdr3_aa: CASSLTSLTDTQYF; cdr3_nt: TGCGCCAGCAGCTTGACTTCTCTCACAGATACGCAGTATTTT
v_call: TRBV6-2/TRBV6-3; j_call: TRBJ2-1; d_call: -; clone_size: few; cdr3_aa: CAGGAIPEQFF; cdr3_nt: TGTGCCGGGGGAGCAATCCCTGAGCAGTTCTTC
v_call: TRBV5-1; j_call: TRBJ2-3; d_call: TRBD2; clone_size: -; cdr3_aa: CARSPASGGTDTQYF; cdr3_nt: TGCGCCCGCAGTCCCGCTAGCGGGGGCACAGATACGCAGTATTTT
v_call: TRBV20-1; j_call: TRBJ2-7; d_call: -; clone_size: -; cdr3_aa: CSARYWDISYEQYF; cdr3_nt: TGCAGTGCTAGATACTGGGACATTTCCTACGAGCAGTACTTC
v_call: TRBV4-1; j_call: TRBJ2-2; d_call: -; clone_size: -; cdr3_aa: CASSQLGTRNTGELFF; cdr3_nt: TGCGCCAGCAGCCAATTAGGGACAAGGAACACCGGGGAGCTGTTTTTT
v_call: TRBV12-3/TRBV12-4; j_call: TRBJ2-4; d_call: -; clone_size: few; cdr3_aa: CASSLLGVNIQYF; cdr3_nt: TGTGCCAGCAGTTTACTGGGGGTAAACATTCAGTACTTC
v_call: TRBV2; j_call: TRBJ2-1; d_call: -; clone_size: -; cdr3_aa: CASSPSVYNEQFF; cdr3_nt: TGTGCCAGCAGTCCTAGCGTTTACAATGAGCAGTTCTTC
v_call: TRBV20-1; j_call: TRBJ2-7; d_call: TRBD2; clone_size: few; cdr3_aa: CSARHPRAGGRAYEQYF; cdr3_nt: TGCAGTGCTAGACACCCGCGGGCGGGAGGGCGCGCCTACGAGCAGTACTTC
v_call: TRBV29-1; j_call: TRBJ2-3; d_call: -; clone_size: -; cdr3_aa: CSVEAGIDTQYF; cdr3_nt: TGCAGCGTCGAGGCGGGAATCGATACGCAGTATTTT
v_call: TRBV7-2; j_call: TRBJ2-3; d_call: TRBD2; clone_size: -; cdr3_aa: CASTGGRTDTQYF; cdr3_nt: TGTGCCAGTACGGGGGGGCGCACAGATACGCAGTATTTT
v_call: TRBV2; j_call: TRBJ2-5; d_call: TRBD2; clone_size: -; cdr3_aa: CASIGLAGGTWYQETQYF; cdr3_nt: TGTGCCAGCATCGGACTAGCGGGGGGGACTTGGTACCAAGAGACCCAGTACTTC
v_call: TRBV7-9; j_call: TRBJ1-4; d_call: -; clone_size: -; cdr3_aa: CASSLPGGEEKLFF; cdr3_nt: TGTGCCAGCAGCTTACCTGGCGGGGAGGAAAAACTGTTTTTT
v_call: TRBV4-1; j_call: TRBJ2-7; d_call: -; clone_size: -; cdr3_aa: CASSQDFLSYEQYF; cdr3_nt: TGCGCCAGCAGCCAAGACTTTCTGTCCTACGAGCAGTACTTC